Below, 10 T cell receptor beta chains from the same sample are listed, as sequenced in a study of blood T cell repertoires in COVID-19. Sequencing was performed with immunoSEQ multiplex PCR; in TCRdb, only in-frame clones are kept and a portion is missing. The sample records about 15,000 clones, 70% to 75% being singletons. The sequenced sample was peripheral blood. The origin of the receptors is a man aged 60-69 years with acute or convalescent COVID-19.

This chain joins TRBV11-2 and TRBJ2-7, with 8 positions matching TRBD1. Germline V gene sequence: CDR1 SGHAT, CDR2 FQNNGV. V dropped 2 bases and J dropped 2; count of bases not matched to a gene: 5. The CDR3 length is 15 residues. The CDR3 DNA follows: TGTGCCAGCAGCTTAACGGGACAGGACCCCTACGAGCAGTACTTC. Protein: CASSLTGQDPYEQYF.

The gene calls are TRBV11-2 and TRBJ2-2, with D possibly being TRBD2 (5 bases). Between the trimmed V and J ends, which lost 2 bases and 4 bases, there was a span of 17 bases. Germline-derived CDR1 and CDR2 are SGHAT and FQNNGV. This CDR3 comprises 17 residues. The CDR3 region is CASSLIWLTRATGELFF. The CDR3 nucleotides are TGTGCCAGCAGCTTAATTTGGCTAACGAGGGCCACCGGGGAGCTGTTTTTT.

The gene calls are TRBV18 and TRBJ1-1, with a possible D match to TRBD1 (6 bases). The CDR3 consists of 15 residues. Germline V gene data show CDR1 as KGHSH and CDR2 as LQKENI. Trimming cost V 6 bases and J 2 bases, with 16 bases left between them. The chain's CDR3 is CASSLDSGANTEAFF. In DNA, the CDR3 is TGTGCCAGCTCCCTTGATTCAGGGGCCAACACTGAAGCTTTCTTT.

Only a few counts were recorded for this clone. The CDR3 DNA follows: TGTGCCAGCAGTTACTCGACAGGGGCTAATTCACCCCTCCACTTT. Translated: CASSYSTGANSPLHF. The chain employs TRBV6-6 and TRBJ1-6, with 8 bases fitting TRBD1. Losses at the gene ends were 0 bases for V and 6 bases for J; bases not matched to a gene: 1. The CDR3 covers 15 residues. Germline values: CDR1 MNHNY, CDR2 SVGAGI (reference sequence).

The chain has TRBV18 and TRBJ2-7; D is uncertain. CDR1 and CDR2 (germline): KGHSH, LQKENI. This CDR3 spans 13 amino acids. Trimming cost V 6 bases and J 2 bases, with 11 bases left between them. CDR3: CASSPDTAYEQYF. CDR3 bases: TGTGCCAGCTCCCCAGACACCGCCTACGAGCAGTACTTC.

The genes are TRBV6-2 or TRBV6-3 and TRBJ1-4; D is unclear. The V gene's germline CDR1 is MNHEY and CDR2 SVGEGT. Deletions cut 1 base from V and 8 bases from J, with 5 bases between. The CDR3 sequence is 12 residues long. The CDR3, as DNA: TGTGCCAGCAGTTACTATGGCGAAAAACTGTTTTTT. It yields the protein CASSYYGEKLFF.

This chain uses TRBV12-3 or TRBV12-4 with TRBJ2-7, with D unresolved. Trimming removed 4 bases from V and 2 bases from J, with 3 bases in between. This CDR3 spans 11 amino acids. The CDR3 region is CASSSAYEQYF. For the CDR3, the DNA is TGTGCCAGCAGTTCGGCCTACGAGCAGTACTTC.

The chain uses TRBV3-1 (or the pseudogene TRBV3-2) and TRBJ2-5, with D possibly being TRBD2 (5 bases). Trimming removed 4 bases at V and 5 bases at J, with 11 bases between. CDR1 and CDR2 (germline): LGHDT, YNNKEL (reference sequence). The CDR3 contains 13 residues. The CDR3 sequence is CASSRTGSETQYF. The CDR3 DNA reads as TGTGCCAGCAGCCGAACGGGAAGCGAGACCCAGTACTTC.

Concerning this clone: At one of its ends the junction is not consistent with the germline gene, which may arise from a read error. The CDR3 region is CASSPRDGGGLIF. CDR3 sequence (DNA): TGTGCCAGCAGCCCCAGGGACGGGGGAGGTTTAATTTTT. The gene calls are TRBV7-3 and TRBJ1-6, with D tentatively TRBD1 (5 bases). The CDR3 totals 13 residues. CDR1 is SGHTA, CDR2 FQGTGA, per germline.

The chain employs TRBV7-9 and TRBJ1-1; tentatively, D is TRBD1 (6 bases). Germline CDR1 is SEHNR and CDR2 is FQNEAQ (reference sequence). The CDR3 has 15 amino acids. Trimming took 2 bases from V and 3 from J, leaving 13 bases between them. The CDR3, as DNA: TGTGCCAGCAGCTTACTACAGGGCGTCGACACTGAAGCTTTCTTT. This encodes CASSLLQGVDTEAFF.